The 22 T cell receptor beta chains presented below share a single source sample, sequenced in a study of T cells in Graves' hyperthyroidism and ophthalmopathy. Amplification of TCR beta CDR3 regions was performed using RNA transcripts as template. Researchers ran a first-round RT-PCR on the TCR CDR3 using the HTBI primer set. Via MiXCR, TCRdb re-called the multiplex PCR reads, giving one row per CDR3 protein. The sample lists hundreds of thousands of distinct CDR3 sequences, around 25% occurring once. Material for sequencing was blood. Source of these receptors: a man in his forties or fifties with Graves' hyperthyroidism.

This chain uses TRBV9 with TRBJ2-2; D call uncertain. Germline V gene sequence: CDR1 SGDLS, CDR2 YYNGEE. The V end was cut by 3 bases, the J end by 6 bases, with 12 bases between. The CDR3 contains 14 residues. CDR3 amino acids: CASSAASTPGELFF. CDR3 DNA sequence: TGTGCCAGCAGCGCCGCCAGTACCCCCGGGGAGCTGTTTTTT.

The V and J genes are TRBV7-9 and TRBJ2-1; TRBD2 agrees at 8 bases. The germline gives CDR1 SEHNR, CDR2 FQNEAQ (reference sequence). The junction had 11 bases not matched to a gene; V was cut back by 10 bases and J by 9 bases. This CDR3 has 13 residues. CDR3 residues: CATGQRESVEQFF. CDR3 in DNA: TGTGCCACTGGACAGCGGGAGAGCGTTGAGCAGTTCTTC.

J is TRBJ1-1 and V is TRBV9, with D maybe TRBD1 (5 bases). The CDR3 covers 13 residues. Between the trimmed V and J ends, which lost 0 bases and 6 bases, there was a span of 9 bases. Germline V gene sequence: CDR1 SGDLS, CDR2 YYNGEE. The CDR3 region has the DNA TGTGCCAGCAGCGTAGGGGGGATGGCTGAAGCTTTCTTT. Protein product: CASSVGGMAEAFF. Full variable domain (missing parts from reference TRBV9 and TRBJ1-1): DSGVTQTPKHLITATGQRVTLRCSPRSGDLSVYWYQQSLDQGLQFLIQYYNGEERAKGNILERFSAQQFPDLHSELNLSSLELGDSALYFCASSVGGMAEAFFGQGTRLTVV.

In this sample, this clonotype turned up a few times. The chain has TRBV7-3 and TRBJ2-1; a possible D gene is TRBD1 (6 bases). The CDR3 sequence is 15 residues long. With 4 bases removed from V and 0 bases from J, the gap between germline ends came to 10 bases. Looked up from germline, CDR1 is SGHTA and CDR2 is FQGTGA. CDR3 sequence reads: CASSWTADSYNEQFF. DNA for the CDR3: TGTGCCAGCAGCTGGACAGCGGACTCCTACAATGAGCAGTTCTTC.

This clonotype was detected ten times or more. The chain has TRBV28 and TRBJ2-7; D is unclear. V was cut by 3 bases and J by 3 bases, with 9 bases left in between. The CDR3 loop spans 13 amino acids. Per the germline V gene, CDR1 is MDHEN and CDR2 is SYDVKM. The CDR3 DNA sequence: TGTGCCAGCAGTTTCGAATTCCTCTACGAGCAGTACTTC. This translates into CASSFEFLYEQYF.

This clonotype was seen a few times. The chain has TRBV12-3 or TRBV12-4 and TRBJ2-3; TRBD2 aligns across 9 bases. The V segment lost 6 bases and the J segment 4 bases; nucleotides outside the gene matches: 11. This CDR3 is built from 16 residues. The CDR3 protein is CASSSLGGRAADTQYF. DNA of the CDR3: TGTGCCAGCAGCTCTCTTGGCGGGAGGGCTGCAGATACGCAGTATTTT.

This clonotype was recorded at least ten times. The chain joins TRBV20-1 to TRBJ2-7, with TRBD2 identical over 9 bases. The ends lost 3 bases at V and 4 bases at J; junction bases unmatched: 7. Germline V CDR1 and CDR2: DFQATT, SNEGSKA (reference sequence). The CDR3 is 14 residues long. The CDR3 nucleotides are TGCAGTGCTAGGGGCGAGCGGGAGGCGTACGAGCAGTACTTC. This sequence encodes CSARGEREAYEQYF.

In this sample, this clonotype turned up many times. The CDR3 sequence is CASSRQGSDQPQHF. The CDR3 nucleotides read TGTGCCAGCAGTCGACAGGGGTCGGATCAGCCCCAGCATTTT. The genes are TRBV2 and TRBJ1-5; TRBD1 agrees at 8 bases. V was clipped by 5 bases and J by 5 bases; unmatched bases: 5. Germline V gives CDR1 SNHLY, CDR2 FYNNEI. CDR3 length equals 14 residues.

This clonotype was seen a handful of times. This chain's CDR3 is CASSPNPTGQEDGYTF. The CDR3 coding sequence is TGTGCCAGCTCACCTAACCCGACAGGGCAAGAGGATGGCTACACCTTC. The chain combines TRBV18 with TRBJ1-2; 7 nucleotides match TRBD1. This CDR3 has 16 amino acids. Looked up from germline, CDR1 is KGHSH and CDR2 is LQKENI. V lost 3 bases, J lost 6 bases, and 13 bases stayed unmatched.

The rearrangement uses TRBV30 and TRBJ2-1, with 12 bases identical to TRBD2. V was pared by 6 bases and J by 5 bases, with 8 bases of the junction left unmatched. There are 15 residues in the CDR3. The germline V gene encodes CDR1 GTSNPN and CDR2 SVGIG (reference sequence). The CDR3 region is CACLGLAGFDNEQFF. CDR3 sequence (DNA): TGTGCCTGCCTCGGACTAGCGGGATTCGACAATGAGCAGTTCTTC.

V is TRBV6-2 or TRBV6-3 and J is TRBJ2-1; 12 bases fit TRBD2. This CDR3 spans 16 amino acids. Looked up from germline, CDR1 is MNHEY and CDR2 is SVGEGT. J gave up 4 bases and V 5 bases, and 6 bases lay outside the gene matches. The CDR3 DNA sequence: TGTGCCAGCAGTGGAGGACTAGCGGGAAGGTACAATGAGCAGTTCTTC. Its protein is CASSGGLAGRYNEQFF.

DNA for the CDR3: TGTGCCAGCGTAGTCGGCGCTGAAGCTTTCTTT. Translating gives CASVVGAEAFF. The chain joins TRBV2 to TRBJ1-1; D unclear. V was pared by 8 bases and J by 6 bases, with 10 bases between. The CDR3 contains 11 residues. The germline V gene encodes CDR1 SNHLY and CDR2 FYNNEI.

This clonotype has at least ten counts. V gene TRBV11-2 combines with J gene TRBJ2-1; D is perhaps TRBD2 (6 bases). Between the trimmed V and J ends, which lost 5 bases and 2 bases, there was a span of 13 bases. The germline gives CDR1 SGHAT, CDR2 FQNNGV. The CDR3 has 15 amino acids. The CDR3: CASSQGLQAYNEQFF. CDR3 bases: TGTGCCAGCAGCCAGGGACTGCAAGCCTACAATGAGCAGTTCTTC.

The sample holds a few counts of this clonotype. This CDR3 reads CATSVGGHQETQYF. Written as DNA, the CDR3 is TGTGCCACCAGTGTAGGGGGCCACCAAGAGACCCAGTACTTC. The rearrangement uses TRBV11-2 and TRBJ2-5; 7 bases agree with TRBD1. Germline V gives CDR1 SGHAT, CDR2 FQNNGV. The length of the CDR3 is 14 residues. J lost 0 bases, V lost 10 bases, and 8 bases had no gene match.

The rearrangement links TRBV5-1 to TRBJ2-1, with 7 bases fitting TRBD2. CDR3 length: 18 residues. Germline lookup yields CDR1 SGHRS and CDR2 YFSETQ. V gave up 0 bases and J gave up 2 bases; unmatched junction bases: 11. The CDR3 loop is CASSLVDGGGVPYNEQFF. The CDR3 DNA follows: TGCGCCAGCAGCTTGGTTGACGGGGGAGGGGTCCCCTACAATGAGCAGTTCTTC.

At least ten counts were recorded for this clonotype. The rearrangement joins TRBV7-2 to TRBJ2-1; 7 bases line up with TRBD2. This CDR3 has 14 amino acids. In germline, CDR1 is SGHTA, CDR2 FQGNSA. After removal of 5 bases from V and 4 bases from J, the junction contained 5 bases not matched to a gene. The CDR3 protein is CASSLGRGYNEQFF. The CDR3 DNA follows: TGTGCCAGCAGCCTGGGGCGGGGGTACAATGAGCAGTTCTTC.

The chain has TRBV19 and TRBJ2-4, with D tentatively TRBD1 or TRBD2 (5 bases each). Per germline, CDR1 LNHDA and CDR2 SQIVND (reference sequence). Trimming left V 5 bases short and J 6 bases short, with 14 bases between. The length of the CDR3 is 14 residues. Here the CDR3 reads CASSLGNGGNIQYF. The CDR3 coding sequence is TGTGCCAGTAGTTTAGGTAATGGGGGAAACATTCAGTACTTC.

For this clonotype: The junction and the germline gene differ at one end; a read error may be behind it. The chain joins TRBV7-7 to TRBJ1-5, with TRBD1 identical over 10 bases. Germline V gives CDR1 SSHAT, CDR2 FNYEAQ (reference sequence). CDR3 length: 18 amino acids. The DNA for the CDR3 is TGTGCTAGCAGCCACCGGGACAGGGGCCCTTATAGCAATCAGCCCCAGCATTTT. Translating gives CASSHRDRGPYSNQPQHF.

This clonotype was observed at least ten times. V gene TRBV7-9 combines with J gene TRBJ2-5, with TRBD1 identical over 7 bases. This CDR3 has 14 amino acids. Looked up from germline, CDR1 is SEHNR and CDR2 is FQNEAQ (reference sequence). J was trimmed by 5 bases and V by 1 base; bases with no gene match: 4. The CDR3 reads CASSLVSRGETQYF. The CDR3 DNA sequence: TGTGCCAGCAGCTTAGTTTCCAGGGGGGAGACCCAGTACTTC.

In regard to this clonotype: A much bigger clone sits one base away, suggesting this may be a read error. The chain combines TRBV12-3 or TRBV12-4 with TRBJ2-1; 9 nucleotides agree with TRBD2. V gave up 6 bases and J gave up 8 bases; unmatched junction bases: 14. This CDR3 contains 16 residues. The CDR3 DNA sequence: TGTGCCAGCAGGGCCCCTGGCGGGAGGGCCAGCGATGAGCAGTTCTTC. Translating gives CASRAPGGRASDEQFF.

This clonotype showed up just a few times. The V call is TRBV5-5, the J call TRBJ1-2; D is possibly TRBD1 (5 bases). Trimming removed 4 bases from V and 6 bases from J, with 10 bases in between. CDR1 and CDR2 (germline): SGHKS, YYEKEE (reference sequence). This CDR3 is built from 12 residues. As DNA, the CDR3 is TGTGCCAGCAGCACTGGGGCTCATGGCTACACCTTC. The encoded protein is CASSTGAHGYTF.

This chain connects TRBV12-3 or TRBV12-4 to TRBJ2-3, with 7 bases identical to TRBD2. The CDR3 contains 15 residues. Losses at the gene ends were 1 base for V and 0 bases for J; bases not matched to a gene: 1. Written as DNA, the CDR3 is TGTGCCAGCAGTTTAGACGGGAGGAGCACAGATACGCAGTATTTT. Translated: CASSLDGRSTDTQYF.